The TCR beta chain described here comes from a study of OX40 agonist ivuxolimab in advanced cancers. Germline-derived CDR1 and CDR2 are SGHRS and YFSETQ. V dropped 3 bases and J dropped 0; count of bases not matched to a gene: 6. The CDR3 consists of 16 residues. The protocol was immunoSEQ multiplex PCR, while the TCRdb copy is restricted to in-frame clones and leaves out a portion. The repertoire includes 50,000 or so clones, around 85% of them detected once, and approximately 7% sits in the top ten. Sequenced material: CD4+ or CD8+ T cells sorted from blood, taken in a trial of the OX40 agonist ivuxolimab. The sequence derives from an adult with an advanced solid tumor such as melanoma, head and neck, liver or kidney cancer. V is TRBV5-1 and J is TRBJ2-7, with 10 positions matching TRBD1. The CDR3 DNA sequence: TGCGCCAGCAGCTCGCAGGGACAGGGGAGCTCCTACGAGCAGTACTTC. Its translation is CASSSQGQGSSYEQYF.